Presented here are 27 T cell receptor beta chains from one specimen sequenced in a study of blood T cell repertoires in COVID-19. TCRdb keeps only in-frame clones here, not all; method: immunoSEQ multiplex PCR. The data contain some 240,000 clones, approximately 84% of them singletons. Sequences were obtained from PBMCs or T cells enriched from blood (not recorded which). The origin of the receptors is a man aged 50 to 59 who had recovered from COVID-19.

This rearrangement joins TRBV19 to TRBJ1-3; 7 nucleotides line up with TRBD1. The CDR3 contains 15 residues. Trimming cost V 6 bases and J 4 bases; bases outside gene matches: 9. Germline V CDR1 and CDR2: LNHDA, SQIVND (reference sequence). The DNA of the CDR3 is TGTGCCAGTAGCGAAACAGGGGCGAGAGGAAACACCATATATTTT. Its protein product is CASSETGARGNTIYF.

The chain carries TRBV10-3 and TRBJ2-5; TRBD2 matches 9 bases. The CDR3 has 14 amino acids. Unmatched junction bases numbered 0, after V lost 4 bases and J lost 0 bases. Germline V gene data show CDR1 as ENHRY and CDR2 as SYGVKD. The CDR3 nucleotides are TGTGCCATCAGTGGGACTAGCGACCAAGAGACCCAGTACTTC. Translating gives CAISGTSDQETQYF.

V and J are TRBV10-3 and TRBJ1-2; 7 positions match TRBD1. V shed 6 bases, J shed 0 bases, and the junction held 13 bases outside the gene matches. This CDR3 is 17 amino acids long. Germline values: CDR1 ENHRY, CDR2 SYGVKD. CDR3 region: CAISLQGIEVANYGYTF. DNA for the CDR3: TGTGCCATCAGCTTACAGGGGATTGAGGTAGCTAACTATGGCTACACCTTC.

In its sample, this clone was seen a few times. V is TRBV11-3 and J is TRBJ1-2, with D maybe TRBD1 (5 bases). This CDR3 is built from 13 residues. The V gene lost 5 bases and the J gene lost 4 bases, with 11 bases spanning the gap. Per the germline V gene, CDR1 is SGHNT and CDR2 is YENEEA. CDR3: CASSPGSGYGYTF. CDR3 nucleotide sequence: TGTGCCAGCAGCCCAGGGTCAGGCTATGGCTACACCTTC.

This chain joins TRBV6-5 and TRBJ1-2; 10 bases agree with TRBD1. Trimming cost V 2 bases and J 3 bases; bases outside gene matches: 3. Per germline, CDR1 MNHEY and CDR2 SVGAGI. This CDR3 region has 15 residues. The CDR3 DNA is TGTGCCAGCAGTTACGCGGGACAGGGGCACTATGGCTACACCTTC. Its protein product is CASSYAGQGHYGYTF.

The J gene is TRBJ1-4, the V gene TRBV7-9, with D possibly matching TRBD1 (5 bases). The V gene lost 3 bases and the J gene lost 6 bases, with 17 bases spanning the gap. This CDR3 has 16 amino acids. Germline lookup yields CDR1 SEHNR and CDR2 FQNEAQ (reference sequence). The CDR3 is CASSFPRAGLDEKLFF. CDR3 DNA sequence: TGTGCCAGCAGCTTCCCACGGGCAGGGTTAGATGAAAAACTGTTTTTT.

In this sample, this clone turned up once. This rearrangement joins TRBV19 to TRBJ2-1, with D perhaps TRBD2 (6 bases). The CDR3 consists of 18 residues. Germline V gene sequence: CDR1 LNHDA, CDR2 SQIVND (reference sequence). The V and J ends lost 4 bases and 3 bases respectively, with 22 bases between them. CDR3 region: CASSKDGGFGGIYNEQFF. CDR3 bases: TGTGCCAGTAGTAAGGATGGCGGATTTGGCGGGATCTACAATGAGCAGTTCTTC.

The chain recombines TRBV6-1 with TRBJ1-2; D gene uncertain. CDR3 length: 13 amino acids. Germline-derived CDR1 and CDR2 are MNHNS and SASEGT. The V end lost 2 bases, the J end lost 4 bases, and 8 bases lay between the germline ends. CDR3 DNA: TGTGCCAGCAGTGAACCAGTCCCCTATGGCTACACCTTC. Translation gives CASSEPVPYGYTF.

V gene TRBV27 combines with J gene TRBJ1-5; 12 bases line up with TRBD1. Germline CDR1 is MNHEY and CDR2 is SMNVEV (reference sequence). The trim removed 6 bases at V and 5 bases at J, leaving 5 bases unmatched. This CDR3 region has 15 residues. The CDR3 nucleotides are TGTGCCAGCAGACTCGGGACAGGGGGCGATCAGCCCCAGCATTTT. This gives the protein CASRLGTGGDQPQHF.

The chain uses TRBV28 and TRBJ1-5; D remains unclear. CDR3 length equals 12 residues. Germline CDR1 and CDR2: MDHEN and SYDVKM. The V end was cut by 6 bases, the J end by 5 bases, with 8 bases between. The CDR3: CASRLPHQPQHF. In nucleotides, the CDR3 is TGTGCCAGCAGGCTACCCCATCAGCCCCAGCATTTT. Filled out from reference TRBV28 and TRBJ1-5, the complete variable domain reads DVKVTQSSRYLVKRTGEKVFLECVQDMDHENMFWYRQDPGLGLRLIYFSYDVKMKEKGDIPEGYSVSREKKERFSLILESASTNQTSMYLCASRLPHQPQHFGDGTRLSIL.

The chain is built from TRBV2 and TRBJ2-6; D is possibly TRBD2 (5 bases). The V gene's germline CDR1 is SNHLY and CDR2 FYNNEI. The CDR3 covers 15 residues. Trimming took off 1 base at V and 4 bases at J, with 8 bases between the two ends. For the CDR3, the DNA is TGTGCCAGCAGTGAAGGAGGGAGAGGGGCCAACGTCCTGACTTTC. Encoded protein: CASSEGGRGANVLTF.

CDR3 coding DNA: TGTGCCAGCAGTTTAAGCAGAGGGACTGAAGCTTTCTTT. This encodes CASSLSRGTEAFF. The chain uses TRBV28 and TRBJ1-1; D unclear. Germline V gene sequence: CDR1 MDHEN, CDR2 SYDVKM. V lost 2 bases and J 5 bases, leaving 9 bases between the germline ends. CDR3 length: 13 residues.

The V and J genes are TRBV7-9 and TRBJ1-2, with no clear D. This CDR3 spans 14 amino acids. Germline-derived CDR1 and CDR2 are SEHNR and FQNEAQ (reference sequence). V dropped 3 bases and J dropped 0 bases, with 8 bases sitting between them. CDR3 in DNA: TGTGCCAGCAGCTTTTCAACACCTAACTATGGCTACACCTTC. Translation: CASSFSTPNYGYTF.

The genes are TRBV5-1 and TRBJ1-1, with 7 bases lining up with TRBD1. Germline CDR1 and CDR2: SGHRS and YFSETQ. The CDR3 has 14 amino acids. J gave up 3 bases and V 2 bases, and 4 bases lay outside the gene matches. The CDR3 DNA reads TGCGCCAGCAGCTTTGTCCAGGGGGACACTGAAGCTTTCTTT. It yields the protein CASSFVQGDTEAFF.

This clone was seen a handful of times. The chain is built from TRBV5-1 and TRBJ1-5; possibly TRBD1 for D (5 bases). The V gene lost 0 bases and the J gene lost 6 bases, with 13 bases spanning the gap. Germline V CDR1 and CDR2: SGHRS, YFSETQ. The CDR3 has 15 residues. CDR3 bases: TGCGCCAGCAGCTTGGATCGCAGGGCAGGTCAGCCCCAGCATTTT. Translated, it gives CASSLDRRAGQPQHF. Drawing the rest from reference TRBV5-1 and TRBJ1-5, the complete variable domain is KAGVTQTPRYLIKTRGQQVTLSCSPISGHRSVSWYQQTPGQGLQFLFEYFSETQRNKGNFPGRFSGRQFSNSRSEMNVSTLELGDSALYLCASSLDRRAGQPQHFGDGTRLSIL.

This chain uses TRBV7-2 with TRBJ1-6, with D tentatively TRBD1 (5 bases). CDR1 and CDR2 (germline): SGHTA, FQGNSA. The CDR3 runs to 13 residues. V was clipped by 5 bases and J by 14 bases, with 16 bases between them. The CDR3 reads CASSAAGGKALHF. The CDR3 bases are TGTGCCAGCAGCGCCGCGGGGGGAAAGGCCCTCCACTTT. The full variable domain, with the rest looked up from reference TRBV7-2 and TRBJ1-6, is GAGVSQSPSNKVTEKGKDVELRCDPISGHTALYWYRQSLGQGLEFLIYFQGNSAPDKSGLPSDRFSAERTGGSVSTLTIQRTQQEDSAVYLCASSAAGGKALHFGNGTRLTVT.

This sequence joins TRBV6-5 and TRBJ2-7; 10 bases are shared with TRBD1. Per the germline V gene, CDR1 is MNHEY and CDR2 is SVGAGI. The CDR3 is 11 amino acids. Here the CDR3 DNA reads TGTGCGTTGGACAGGGGGATCGAGCAGTACTTC. This gives the protein CALDRGIEQYF.

In this sample, this clone turned up once. The chain links TRBV19 to TRBJ1-4; D not resolved. Germline V CDR1 and CDR2: LNHDA, SQIVND (reference sequence). The CDR3 is 12 residues long. The V end was cut by 10 bases, the J end by 6 bases, with 12 bases between. In DNA form, the CDR3 reads TGTGCCACCTCGCGGGCGGATGAAAAACTGTTTTTT. Translation gives CATSRADEKLFF.

V and J are TRBV11-3 and TRBJ2-2; 12 nucleotides agree with TRBD1. This CDR3 is built from 17 residues. Trimming removed 4 bases from V and 3 bases from J; junction bases left unmatched: 6. Germline CDR1 and CDR2: SGHNT and YENEEA. The CDR3, as DNA: TGTGCCAGCAGCTACGGGACAGGGGGCGCGGACACCGGGGAGCTGTTTTTT. Translated: CASSYGTGGADTGELFF.

The chain couples TRBV28 to TRBJ2-7, with a tentative D call TRBD1 (5 bases). Germline values: CDR1 MDHEN, CDR2 SYDVKM. This CDR3 comprises 14 residues. V was cut by 6 bases and J by 2 bases, with 14 bases left in between. The DNA of the CDR3 is TGTGCCAGCAGCACTGGCAGGGCCCCCTACGAGCAGTACTTC. Translated: CASSTGRAPYEQYF. Combining the CDR3 with reference TRBV28 and TRBJ2-7 gives the whole variable domain DVKVTQSSRYLVKRTGEKVFLECVQDMDHENMFWYRQDPGLGLRLIYFSYDVKMKEKGDIPEGYSVSREKKERFSLILESASTNQTSMYLCASSTGRAPYEQYFGPGTRLTVT.

The chain joins TRBV29-1 to TRBJ1-1; D remains unclear. The germline gives CDR1 SQVTM, CDR2 ANQGSEA. The CDR3 extends over 12 amino acids. The V and J ends lost 4 bases and 3 bases respectively, with 9 bases between them. This CDR3 is CSVASRYTEAFF. The CDR3 DNA reads TGCAGCGTTGCGAGCCGATACACTGAAGCTTTCTTT.

V usage is TRBV9 and J usage is TRBJ2-2, with a tentative D call TRBD1 (6 bases). V was trimmed by 0 bases and J by 4 bases, leaving 10 bases between them. The CDR3 totals 15 residues. Germline V lookup: CDR1 SGDLS, CDR2 YYNGEE. CDR3 sequence reads: CASSVAGTRTGELFF. In DNA form, the CDR3 reads TGTGCCAGCAGCGTAGCCGGGACACGCACCGGGGAGCTGTTTTTT.

This rearrangement joins TRBV21-1 to TRBJ2-1; TRBD1 was called by the table and not checked on the DNA. TRBV21-1 is a pseudogene. This CDR3 is 14 amino acids long. In DNA, the CDR3 is TGTGCCAGCAGGGGGGGACAGGGATACAATGAGCAGTTCTTC. Amino acids: CASRGGQGYNEQFF.

The chain links TRBV11-3 to TRBJ1-4; the D gene is possibly TRBD1 (6 bases). CDR1 and CDR2 from the germline V gene are SGHNT and YENEEA. The CDR3 runs to 15 residues. V shed 5 bases and J shed 5 bases, with 15 bases lying between them. As DNA, the CDR3 is TGTGCCAGCAGCCCTAACTGGGGGGGCAATGAAAAACTGTTTTTT. It specifies CASSPNWGGNEKLFF.

The gene calls are TRBV5-1 and TRBJ2-2; 7 nucleotides match TRBD1. CDR1 and CDR2 from the germline V gene are SGHRS and YFSETQ. J gave up 6 bases and V 4 bases, and 9 bases lay outside the gene matches. This CDR3 has 15 residues. The CDR3: CASSPGQLGAGELFF. In DNA, the CDR3 is TGCGCCAGCAGCCCGGGACAGTTAGGGGCCGGGGAGCTGTTTTTT.

This clone was detected a few times. The chain joins TRBV5-8 to TRBJ2-7; D remains ambiguous. The CDR3 length is 14 residues. Germline assignment: CDR1 SGHTS and CDR2 YDEGEE. V lost 2 bases and J lost 12, with 21 bases in between. The chain's CDR3 is CASSFPMGETPRYF. CDR3 sequence (DNA): TGTGCCAGCAGCTTCCCCATGGGCGAAACCCCGAGGTACTTC. Full variable domain (missing parts from reference TRBV5-8 and TRBJ2-7): EAGVTQSPTHLIKTRGQQATLRCSPISGHTSVYWYQQALGLGLQFLLWYDEGEERNRGNFPPRFSGRQFPNYSSELNVNALELEDSALYLCASSFPMGETPRYFGPGTRLTVT.

The CDR3 bases are TGCGCCAGCAGCCCGGGGCAGGGGGCAGCTAATGAAAAACTGTTTTTT. This encodes CASSPGQGAANEKLFF. The V call is TRBV5-1, the J call TRBJ1-4, with 8 nucleotides matching TRBD1. With V trimmed by 4 bases and J by 3 bases, 8 bases remained unmatched. The CDR3 totals 16 residues. The germline V gene has CDR1 SGHRS and CDR2 YFSETQ.